The present T cell receptor (beta chain) was sequenced within a study of OX40 agonist ivuxolimab in advanced cancers. Study overall: Patients took ivuxolimab, an agonistic anti-OX40 (CD134) antibody. Participants averaged 60 years of age (range about 23 to 79) and were about 85% male. Findings and caveats of the study: Antigen specificity was not determined for the expanded peripheral T cells.

Germline CDR1 LGHNA, CDR2 YNFKEQ. This CDR3 is 13 amino acids long. Trimming removed 4 bases from V and 7 bases from J; junction bases left unmatched: 2. Exclusion of a patient followed from autoimmune disease history or systemic immunosuppression. Notes on this clone: Its antigen is currently unknown.

Sequencing used immunoSEQ multiplex PCR; TCRdb keeps in-frame clones, though not all of them. There are some 73,000 clones in the sample; around 89% occur only once, and 9.5% to 13% lies in the top ten. The rearrangement joins TRBV4-2 to TRBJ2-1; 9 positions match TRBD1. The receptor comes from an adult with an advanced solid tumor such as melanoma, head and neck, liver or kidney cancer. Here the sequenced sample was CD4+ or CD8+ T cells sorted from blood, taken in a trial of the OX40 agonist ivuxolimab. The CDR3 region is CASSRGQGNEQFF. CDR3 coding DNA: TGTGCCAGCAGCCGAGGACAGGGGAATGAGCAGTTCTTC.